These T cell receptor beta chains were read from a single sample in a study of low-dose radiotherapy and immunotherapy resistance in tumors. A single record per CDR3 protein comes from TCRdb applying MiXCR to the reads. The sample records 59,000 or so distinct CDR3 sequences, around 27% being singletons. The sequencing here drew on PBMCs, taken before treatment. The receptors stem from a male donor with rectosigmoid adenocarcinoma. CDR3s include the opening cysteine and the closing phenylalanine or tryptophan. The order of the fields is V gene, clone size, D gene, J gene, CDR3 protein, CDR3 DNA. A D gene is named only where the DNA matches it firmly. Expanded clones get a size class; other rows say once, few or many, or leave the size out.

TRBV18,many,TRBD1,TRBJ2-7,CASSLQTAGTGKDEQYF,TGTGCCAGCTCACTGCAAACGGCAGGGACAGGGAAAGACGAGCAGTACTTC
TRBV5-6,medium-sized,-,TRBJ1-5,CASSLGGREPQHF,TGTGCCAGCAGCTTGGGAGGGAGAGAGCCCCAGCATTTT
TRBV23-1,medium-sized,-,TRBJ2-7,CASSPHGPPEEQYF,TGCGCCAGCAGTCCACACGGGCCGCCAGAGGAGCAGTACTTC
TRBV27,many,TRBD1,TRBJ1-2,CASSLQGGLGGYTF,TGTGCCAGCAGTTTACAGGGGGGCCTTGGCGGCTACACCTTC
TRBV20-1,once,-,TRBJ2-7,CSASRGLPPYSYEQYF,TGCAGTGCTAGCCGGGGACTCCCGCCCTACTCCTACGAGCAGTACTTC
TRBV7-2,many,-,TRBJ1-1,CASRKNPGLESYTEAFF,TGTGCCAGCAGAAAAAATCCAGGGTTGGAGTCGTACACTGAAGCTTTCTTT
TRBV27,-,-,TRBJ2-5,CASSLLGRGRMQETQYF,TGTGCCAGCAGTTTATTGGGGCGGGGGCGGATGCAAGAGACCCAGTACTTC
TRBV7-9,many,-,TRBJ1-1,CASSLSAAANTEAFF,TGTGCCAGCAGCTTATCGGCAGCCGCGAACACTGAAGCTTTCTTT
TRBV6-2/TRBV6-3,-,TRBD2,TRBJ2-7,CASSSAPSGRAQVHEQYF,TGTGCCAGCAGTTCCGCTCCCAGCGGGAGGGCGCAGGTACACGAGCAGTACTTC
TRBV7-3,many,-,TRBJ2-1,CASSLSGTEQLNEQFF,TGTGCCAGCAGCTTAAGCGGGACGGAGCAGCTCAATGAGCAGTTCTTC
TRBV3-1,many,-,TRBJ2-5,CASSQMVWETQYF,TGTGCCAGCAGCCAGATGGTTTGGGAGACCCAGTACTTC